The present T cell receptor (beta chain) was sequenced within a study of technical replicates of blood from a few donors. V was pared by 3 bases and J by 6 bases, with 16 bases between. The CDR3 totals 14 residues. Germline CDR1 reads SQVTM; CDR2 reads ANQGSEA. Here immunoSEQ multiplex PCR was the method, and the copy in TCRdb shows in-frame clones only, minus some. The data contain 75,000 to 90,000 clones, around 93% of them seen just once; the ten biggest clones take up less than 0.3%. Specimen: T cells isolated from PBMCs. The origin of this receptor is a human donor in good health. This chain joins TRBV29-1 and TRBJ2-3; possibly TRBD2 for D (6 bases). CDR3 sequence: CSVDAGMFADTQYF. Written as DNA, the CDR3 is TGCAGCGTTGACGCGGGGATGTTCGCGGATACGCAGTATTTT.